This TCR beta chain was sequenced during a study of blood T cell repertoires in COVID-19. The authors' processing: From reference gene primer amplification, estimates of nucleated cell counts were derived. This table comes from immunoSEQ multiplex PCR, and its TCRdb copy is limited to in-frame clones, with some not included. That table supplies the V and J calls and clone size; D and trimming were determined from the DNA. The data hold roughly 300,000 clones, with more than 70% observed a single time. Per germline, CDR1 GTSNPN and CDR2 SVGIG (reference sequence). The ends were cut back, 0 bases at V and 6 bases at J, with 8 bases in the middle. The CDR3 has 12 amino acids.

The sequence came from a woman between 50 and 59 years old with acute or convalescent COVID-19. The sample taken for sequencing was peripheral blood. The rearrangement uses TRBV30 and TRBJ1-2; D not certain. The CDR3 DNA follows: TGTGCCTGGAGTGTAGGAGTTCATGGCTACACCTTC. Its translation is CAWSVGVHGYTF.